This record covers a single T cell receptor beta chain. Antigen unknown. This specimen belongs to a study of Ad26.COV2.S vaccination and SARS-CoV-2 variants. Study-wide context: Administration of Ad26.COV2.S was intramuscular, either once or twice 56 days apart. Broader study findings: Recipients of either vaccine or placebo displayed similar breadth of non-spike TCRs.

This CDR3 has 15 residues. The V end lost 8 bases, the J end lost 4 bases, and 18 bases lay between the germline ends. Per the germline V gene, CDR1 is MGHDK and CDR2 is SYGVNS. The treatment was: around 19 received Ad26.COV2.S at low or high dose, single or two shots; a few received placebo; per-sample allocation not given. Sampling was done on day 63 after the first vaccine or placebo injection. Using immunoSEQ multiplex PCR, the repertoire was profiled, and TCRdb retains in-frame clones only, with some absent. The data show roughly 450,000 clones, approximately 92% seen once. This material consisted of peripheral blood, taken in a trial of Ad26.COV2.S vaccine versus placebo. This clonotype was obtained from a person aged 18-65 years who received the Ad26.COV2.S COVID-19 vaccine or a placebo. The rearrangement links TRBV25-1 to TRBJ2-1; D is ambiguous. CDR3: CASSRSPYSYNEQFF. The CDR3 DNA reads as TGTGCCAGCTCCCGTTCACCTTACTCGTACAATGAGCAGTTCTTC.